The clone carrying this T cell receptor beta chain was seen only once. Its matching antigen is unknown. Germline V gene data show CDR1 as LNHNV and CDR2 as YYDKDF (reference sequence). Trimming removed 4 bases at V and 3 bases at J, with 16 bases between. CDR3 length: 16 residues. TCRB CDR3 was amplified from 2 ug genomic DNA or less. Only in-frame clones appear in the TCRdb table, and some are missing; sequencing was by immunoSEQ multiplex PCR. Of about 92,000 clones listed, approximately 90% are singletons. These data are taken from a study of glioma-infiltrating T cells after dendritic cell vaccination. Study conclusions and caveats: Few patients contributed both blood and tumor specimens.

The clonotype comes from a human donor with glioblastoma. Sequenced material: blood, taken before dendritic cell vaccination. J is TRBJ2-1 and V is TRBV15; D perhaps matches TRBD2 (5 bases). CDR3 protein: CATSTGIGPNYNEQFF. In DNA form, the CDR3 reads TGTGCCACCAGCACCGGGATAGGACCTAACTACAATGAGCAGTTCTTC.